This TCR beta chain appears in the sequencing data of a study of CD8+ T cells in alopecia areata. Study in general: Tofacitinib was given for 6 to 18 months, then stopped for 6 months. Scalp area affected, as a percentage, set the severity score of treated patients.

As the sequencing template, cDNA was produced by extracting RNA and reverse transcribing it. Libraries were prepared by immunoSEQ multiplex PCR; TCRdb keeps only in-frame clonotypes and omits some of them. The sample records about 76,000 clones, around 60% being singletons. The CDR3 has 15 residues. Germline V gives CDR1 LNHNV, CDR2 YYDKDF (reference sequence). Trimming stripped 0 bases from V and 4 bases from J, with 10 bases between. Sample treatment: oral pan-JAK inhibitor, 5-10 mg twice daily. Collected material from alopecia areata patients comprised lesional scalp punch biopsies and peripheral blood. Sorting separated CD4+ and CD8+ T cells out of PBMCs.

The sequence came from a human donor with alopecia areata. Sequences were derived from CD8+ T cells sorted from blood, sampled at week 24, from a patient treated with tofacitinib. The rearrangement joins TRBV15 to TRBJ1-5, with no clear D. CDR3 DNA: TGTGCCACCAGCAGAGATCTTGGGAGGAATCAGCCCCAGCATTTT. It encodes CATSRDLGRNQPQHF.